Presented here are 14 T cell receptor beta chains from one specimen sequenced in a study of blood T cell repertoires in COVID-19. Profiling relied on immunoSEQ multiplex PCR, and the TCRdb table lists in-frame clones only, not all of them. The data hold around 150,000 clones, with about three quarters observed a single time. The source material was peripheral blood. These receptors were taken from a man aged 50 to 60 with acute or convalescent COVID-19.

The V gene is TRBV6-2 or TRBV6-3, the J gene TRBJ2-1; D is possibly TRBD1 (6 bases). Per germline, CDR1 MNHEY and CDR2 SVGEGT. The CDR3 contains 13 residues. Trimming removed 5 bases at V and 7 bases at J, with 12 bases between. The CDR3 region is CASSSDRTNEQFF. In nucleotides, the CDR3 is TGTGCCAGCAGTAGCGACAGGACGAATGAGCAGTTCTTC.

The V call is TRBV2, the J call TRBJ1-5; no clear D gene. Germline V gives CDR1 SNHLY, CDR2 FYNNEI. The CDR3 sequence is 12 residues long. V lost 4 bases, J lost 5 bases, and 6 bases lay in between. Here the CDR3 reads CASSAQDQPQHF. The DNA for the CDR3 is TGTGCCAGCAGTGCCCAGGATCAGCCCCAGCATTTT.

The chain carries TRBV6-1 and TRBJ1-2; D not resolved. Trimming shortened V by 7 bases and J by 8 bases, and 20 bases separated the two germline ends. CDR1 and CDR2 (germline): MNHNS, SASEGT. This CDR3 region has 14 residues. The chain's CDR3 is CASTLGQSSGGYTF. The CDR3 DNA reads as TGTGCCAGCACCCTAGGTCAATCTAGCGGGGGCTACACCTTC.

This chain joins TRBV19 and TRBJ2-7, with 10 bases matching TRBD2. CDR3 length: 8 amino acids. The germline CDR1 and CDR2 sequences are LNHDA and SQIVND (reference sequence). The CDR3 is CATSGDYV. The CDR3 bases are TGTGCTACTAGCGGGGATTACGTC.

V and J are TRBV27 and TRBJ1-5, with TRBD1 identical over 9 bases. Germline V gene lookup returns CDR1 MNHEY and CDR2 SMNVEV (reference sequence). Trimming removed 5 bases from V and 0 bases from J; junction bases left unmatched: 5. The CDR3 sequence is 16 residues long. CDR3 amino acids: CASSPGQGYSNQPQHF. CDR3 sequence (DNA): TGTGCCAGCAGTCCCGGACAGGGGTATAGCAATCAGCCCCAGCATTTT.

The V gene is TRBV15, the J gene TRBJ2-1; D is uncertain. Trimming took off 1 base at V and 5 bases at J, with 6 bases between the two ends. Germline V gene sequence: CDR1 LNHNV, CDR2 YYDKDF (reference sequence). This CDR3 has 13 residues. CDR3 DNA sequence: TGTGCCACCAGCAGAGGAGCCGACAATGAGCAGTTCTTC. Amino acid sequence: CATSRGADNEQFF.

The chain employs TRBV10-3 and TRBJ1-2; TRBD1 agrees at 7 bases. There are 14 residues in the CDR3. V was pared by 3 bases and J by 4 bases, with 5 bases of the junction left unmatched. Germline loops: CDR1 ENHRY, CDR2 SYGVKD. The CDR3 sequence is CAISEGGQLYGYTF. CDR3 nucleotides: TGTGCCATCAGTGAAGGGGGACAGCTCTATGGCTACACCTTC.

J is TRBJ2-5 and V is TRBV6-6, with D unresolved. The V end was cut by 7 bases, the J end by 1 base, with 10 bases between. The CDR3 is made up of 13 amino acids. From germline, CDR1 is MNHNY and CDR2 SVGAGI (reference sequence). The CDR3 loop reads CASTGDPQETQYF. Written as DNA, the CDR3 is TGTGCCAGCACGGGTGACCCCCAAGAGACCCAGTACTTC.

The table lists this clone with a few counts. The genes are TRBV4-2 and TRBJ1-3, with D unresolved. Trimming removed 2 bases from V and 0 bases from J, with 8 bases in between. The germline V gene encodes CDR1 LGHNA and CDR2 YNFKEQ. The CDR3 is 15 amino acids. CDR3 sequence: CASSQPGTSGNTIYF. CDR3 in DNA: TGTGCCAGCAGCCAACCGGGAACCTCTGGAAACACCATATATTTT.

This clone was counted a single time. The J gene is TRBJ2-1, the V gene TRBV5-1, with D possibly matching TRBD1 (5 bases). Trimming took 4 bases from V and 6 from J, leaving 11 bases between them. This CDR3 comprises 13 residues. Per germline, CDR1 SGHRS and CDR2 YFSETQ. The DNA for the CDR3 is TGCGCCAGCAGCCACCGACAGAGCAATGAGCAGTTCTTC. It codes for CASSHRQSNEQFF.

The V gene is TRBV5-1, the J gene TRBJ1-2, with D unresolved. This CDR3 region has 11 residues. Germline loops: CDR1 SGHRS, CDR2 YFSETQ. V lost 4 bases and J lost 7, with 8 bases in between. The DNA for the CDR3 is TGCGCCAGCAGCAACGAGGCTGGCTACACCTTC. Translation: CASSNEAGYTF.

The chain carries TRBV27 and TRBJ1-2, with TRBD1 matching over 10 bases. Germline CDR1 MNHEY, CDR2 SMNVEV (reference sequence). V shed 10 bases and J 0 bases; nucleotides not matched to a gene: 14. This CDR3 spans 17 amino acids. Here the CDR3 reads CATKRRTGGLANYGYTF. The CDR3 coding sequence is TGTGCCACTAAACGGAGGACAGGGGGTCTGGCTAACTATGGCTACACCTTC.

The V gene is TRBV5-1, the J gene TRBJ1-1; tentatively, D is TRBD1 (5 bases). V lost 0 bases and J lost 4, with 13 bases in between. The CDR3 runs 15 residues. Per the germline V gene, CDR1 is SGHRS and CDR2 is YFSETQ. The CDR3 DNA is TGCGCCAGCAGCTTGGAAAGGGCGGGGGGCACTGAAGCTTTCTTT. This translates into CASSLERAGGTEAFF. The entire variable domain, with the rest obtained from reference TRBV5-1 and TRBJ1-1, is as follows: KAGVTQTPRYLIKTRGQQVTLSCSPISGHRSVSWYQQTPGQGLQFLFEYFSETQRNKGNFPGRFSGRQFSNSRSEMNVSTLELGDSALYLCASSLERAGGTEAFFGQGTRLTVV.

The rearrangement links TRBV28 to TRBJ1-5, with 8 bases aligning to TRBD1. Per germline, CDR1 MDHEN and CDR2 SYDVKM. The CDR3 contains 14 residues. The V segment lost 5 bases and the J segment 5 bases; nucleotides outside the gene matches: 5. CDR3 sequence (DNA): TGTGCCAGCAGTGTCAGGGGGCGCGATCAGCCCCAGCATTTT. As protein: CASSVRGRDQPQHF. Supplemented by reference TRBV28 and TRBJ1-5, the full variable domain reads DVKVTQSSRYLVKRTGEKVFLECVQDMDHENMFWYRQDPGLGLRLIYFSYDVKMKEKGDIPEGYSVSREKKERFSLILESASTNQTSMYLCASSVRGRDQPQHFGDGTRLSIL.